What follows are 32 T cell receptor beta chains derived from one specimen sequenced in a study of CD8+CD57+ T cells in acquired aplastic anemia. The TCR beta profiling, which covered VDJ combination and CDR3 sequence, was carried out using genomic DNA as the template. TCRdb passed the reads through MiXCR, listing each CDR3 protein once. The data contain around 200,000 distinct CDR3 sequences, around 50% of them singletons. Sequencing was done on patients that had shown CD8+CD57+ cell expansion by flow cytometry. The sequencing input was sorted CD4+, CD8+, or CD8+CD57+ T cells (not recorded which) from PBMCs. These receptors all stem from a human donor with aplastic anemia.

This clonotype was seen repeatedly, ten times or more. V gene TRBV7-3 combines with J gene TRBJ2-5; no definite D call. Trimming pared 2 bases from V and 5 bases from J, leaving 9 bases between. This CDR3 is 13 amino acids long. Germline lookup yields CDR1 SGHTA and CDR2 FQGTGA. CDR3 sequence: CASSLDPRETQYF. CDR3 coding DNA: TGTGCCAGCAGCTTAGACCCGCGGGAGACCCAGTACTTC. Based on the CDR3 plus reference TRBV7-3 and TRBJ2-5, the full variable domain is GAGVSQTPSNKVTEKGKYVELRCDPISGHTALYWYRQSLGQGPEFLIYFQGTGAADDSGLPNDRFFAVRPEGSVSTLKIQRTERGDSAVYLCASSLDPRETQYFGPGTRLLVL.

V and J are TRBV19 and TRBJ1-6; D unresolved. The CDR3 length is 14 residues. V lost 7 bases and J lost 5, with 12 bases in between. CDR1 and CDR2 from the germline V gene are LNHDA and SQIVND (reference sequence). CDR3 sequence: CASNGQADNSPLHF. For the CDR3, the DNA is TGTGCCAGTAACGGGCAGGCGGATAATTCACCCCTCCACTTT.

The chain couples TRBV18 to TRBJ1-4, with a weak D call TRBD1 (5 bases). V was cut by 8 bases and J by 8 bases, with 9 bases left in between. The CDR3 length is 11 residues. Germline V gives CDR1 KGHSH, CDR2 LQKENI. This CDR3 is CASLGDEKLFF. In DNA, the CDR3 is TGTGCCAGCCTGGGGGACGAAAAACTGTTTTTT.

The rearrangement uses TRBV15 and TRBJ2-7, with D possibly TRBD2 on 6 matching bases. Germline-derived CDR1 and CDR2 are LNHNV and YYDKDF (reference sequence). V was clipped by 1 base and J by 2 bases, with 6 bases between them. The CDR3 runs 13 residues. The CDR3 region is CATSRGTTYEQYF. The CDR3 DNA sequence: TGTGCCACCAGCAGAGGGACTACCTACGAGCAGTACTTC.

This sequence joins TRBV19 and TRBJ1-6, with TRBD1 matching over 8 bases. Germline trimming cut 4 bases from V and 3 bases from J; bases unmatched to any gene: 2. Germline V CDR1 and CDR2: LNHDA, SQIVND (reference sequence). The CDR3 covers 15 residues. The CDR3: CASSTGGDYNSPLHF. The CDR3 DNA reads TGTGCCAGTAGTACAGGGGGCGACTATAATTCACCCCTCCACTTT.

This clonotype was recorded a few times. The chain links TRBV12-3 or TRBV12-4 to TRBJ2-3; 10 bases fit TRBD1. This CDR3 contains 18 residues. V was pared by 5 bases and J by 1 base, with 12 bases of the junction left unmatched. CDR3 sequence (DNA): TGTGCCAGCAGTAAATCGGGACAGGGGCTGGGGGGCACAGATACGCAGTATTTT. As protein: CASSKSGQGLGGTDTQYF.

A word on this clonotype: A read error is possible here, since a much larger clone lies one base away. This chain connects TRBV6-6 to TRBJ2-7; possibly TRBD2 for D (5 bases). The CDR3 spans 14 residues. V was pared by 7 bases and J by 5 bases, with 18 bases between. Looked up from germline, CDR1 is MNHNY and CDR2 is SVGAGI (reference sequence). In nucleotides, the CDR3 is TGTGCCAGCAACAAACAGAGGGCGCGGGACGAGCAGTACTTC. This gives the protein CASNKQRARDEQYF.

This clonotype was observed at least ten times. The chain couples TRBV7-2 to TRBJ1-2, with 10 bases fitting TRBD1. The V gene's germline CDR1 is SGHTA and CDR2 FQGNSA. This CDR3 spans 15 amino acids. V shed 1 base, J shed 7 bases, and the junction held 6 bases outside the gene matches. This CDR3 is CASSLGGQGSSGYTF. In DNA, the CDR3 is TGTGCCAGCAGCTTAGGGGGACAGGGGTCGAGTGGCTACACCTTC.

This clonotype has just a few counts. With a much larger clone just one base away, this may be a read error. This rearrangement joins TRBV19 to TRBJ1-2, with 8 bases aligning to TRBD1. The CDR3 is 13 amino acids. Germline V gene data show CDR1 as LNHDA and CDR2 as SQIVND (reference sequence). V lost 8 bases, J lost 8 bases, and 10 bases stayed unmatched. For the CDR3, the DNA is TGTGCCAGTGGAGGGACAGGAGCGCCAGGCTACACCTTC. It is translated as CASGGTGAPGYTF. The complete variable domain, with remaining parts taken from reference TRBV19 and TRBJ1-2, reads DGGITQSPKYLFRKEGQNVTLSCEQNLNHDAMYWYRQDPGQGLRLIYYSQIVNDFQKGDIAEGYSVSREKKESFPLTVTSAQKNPTAFYLCASGGTGAPGYTFGSGTRLTVV.

This clonotype was detected many times. The chain recombines TRBV7-2 with TRBJ2-1, with TRBD2 matching 9 bases. The CDR3 totals 15 residues. Germline CDR1 is SGHTA and CDR2 is FQGNSA. V lost 7 bases, J lost 0 bases, and 4 bases stayed unmatched. CDR3 coding DNA: TGTGCCAGCACCTCACTAGCGGGCTCCTACAATGAGCAGTTCTTC. It specifies CASTSLAGSYNEQFF.

This CDR3 is CASKERGGQETQYF. CDR3 DNA: TGTGCCTCTAAGGAGCGGGGTGGCCAAGAGACCCAGTACTTC. This chain connects TRBV19 to TRBJ2-7, with 7 bases aligning to TRBD2. Judging by the DNA end, TRBJ2-5 fits better; the J call may be wrong. CDR1 is LNHDA and CDR2 is SQIVND in the germline V gene (reference sequence). This CDR3 contains 14 residues.

This clonotype has only a few counts. DNA of the CDR3: TGTGCCACCAGTGATTCGATCACAGGGGACGTTCAGCCCCAGCATTTT. Its protein product is CATSDSITGDVQPQHF. The V and J genes are TRBV24-1 and TRBJ1-5, with 7 bases identical to TRBD1. Germline V gene sequence: CDR1 KGHDR, CDR2 SFDVKD. The CDR3 contains 16 residues. With V trimmed by 2 bases and J by 6 bases, 9 bases remained unmatched.

The chain is built from TRBV7-8 and TRBJ2-7; 8 bases fit TRBD1. Germline V gene data show CDR1 as SGHVS and CDR2 as FQNEAQ. CDR3 size: 16 residues. The V and J ends lost 2 bases and 7 bases, in that order; junction bases with no gene match: 13. The chain's CDR3 is CASSLPGTGVTGEQYF. The CDR3 DNA follows: TGTGCCAGCAGCTTACCCGGGACAGGTGTCACCGGGGAGCAGTACTTC.

This chain joins TRBV5-1 and TRBJ2-5, with 7 bases that match TRBD2. After removal of 3 bases from V and 11 bases from J, the junction contained 22 bases not matched to a gene. Germline V gene sequence: CDR1 SGHRS, CDR2 YFSETQ. The CDR3 spans 17 residues. The CDR3 sequence: CASSYTGASGVYNEQYF. The CDR3 nucleotides are TGCGCCAGCAGCTATACCGGGGCTAGCGGTGTGTACAATGAGCAGTACTTC.

The rearrangement links TRBV2 to TRBJ1-4, with 7 bases lining up with TRBD1. Losses at the gene ends were 6 bases for V and 7 bases for J; bases not matched to a gene: 8. Germline V gives CDR1 SNHLY, CDR2 FYNNEI. The CDR3 has 14 amino acids. This chain's CDR3 is CASRVPGQIEKLFF. CDR3 DNA sequence: TGTGCCAGCAGGGTTCCGGGACAGATTGAAAAACTGTTTTTT. The complete variable domain, with remaining parts taken from reference TRBV2 and TRBJ1-4, reads EPEVTQTPSHQVTQMGQEVILRCVPISNHLYFYWYRQILGQKVEFLVSFYNNEISEKSEIFDDQFSVERPDGSNFTLKIRSTKLEDSAMYFCASRVPGQIEKLFFGSGTQLSVL.

The V and J genes are TRBV19 and TRBJ2-7; TRBD2 agrees at 8 bases. V shed 5 bases and J 4 bases; nucleotides not matched to a gene: 13. The germline CDR1 and CDR2 sequences are LNHDA and SQIVND (reference sequence). This CDR3 is 16 amino acids long. In nucleotides, the CDR3 is TGTGCCAGTAGTCCGGGACTAGGGGGAAGAACGTACGAGCAGTACTTC. As protein: CASSPGLGGRTYEQYF. Full variable domain (rest looked up from reference TRBV19 and TRBJ2-7): DGGITQSPKYLFRKEGQNVTLSCEQNLNHDAMYWYRQDPGQGLRLIYYSQIVNDFQKGDIAEGYSVSREKKESFPLTVTSAQKNPTAFYLCASSPGLGGRTYEQYFGPGTRLTVT.

The chain is built from TRBV10-3 and TRBJ1-2; a weak D match, TRBD1 (6 bases). The CDR3 covers 13 residues. V was cut by 6 bases and J by 4 bases, with 12 bases left in between. Germline CDR1 and CDR2: ENHRY and SYGVKD. CDR3 sequence (DNA): TGTGCCATCAGGTCAGGGGAAACCTATGGCTACACCTTC. Protein product: CAIRSGETYGYTF.

The V gene is TRBV3-1, the J gene TRBJ2-6; D perhaps matches TRBD1 (6 bases). V was pared by 1 base and J by 1 base, with 8 bases between. Germline loops: CDR1 LGHDT, CDR2 YNNKEL (reference sequence). The CDR3 is 16 residues long. The DNA for the CDR3 is TGTGCCAGCAGCCAAGGAGGGGGATCTGGGGCCAACGTCCTGACTTTC. It yields the protein CASSQGGGSGANVLTF.

About this clonotype: The DNA is omitted, as the CDR3 cannot be located on it reliably, and the CDR3 follows TCRdb's listing. The chain is built from TRBV7-9 and TRBJ2-7; TRBD2, the table's D call, lacks a check against the DNA. Germline values: CDR1 SEHNR, CDR2 FQNEAQ (reference sequence). The CDR3 is 13 residues long, ends included. CDR3 in amino acids: CASSFGLGAKRYF.

The genes are TRBV10-3 and TRBJ2-1, with TRBD1 matching over 10 bases. This CDR3 is 16 amino acids long. Germline CDR1 ENHRY, CDR2 SYGVKD. V gave up 6 bases and J gave up 0 bases; unmatched junction bases: 5. The CDR3 loop is CAIRRQGASSYNEQFF. As DNA, the CDR3 is TGTGCCATCAGACGACAGGGGGCCAGCTCCTACAATGAGCAGTTCTTC.

This clonotype has just a few counts. The CDR3 DNA is TGTGCCACCAGCAGAGATCGCACAGGTTCCTACGAGCAGTACTTC. It is translated as CATSRDRTGSYEQYF. This chain joins TRBV15 and TRBJ2-7; the D gene is possibly TRBD1 (5 bases). V was pared by 0 bases and J by 1 base, with 10 bases between. Germline V gives CDR1 LNHNV, CDR2 YYDKDF (reference sequence). The CDR3 consists of 15 residues.

This sequence joins TRBV6-2 or TRBV6-3 and TRBJ2-5; 7 bases align to TRBD2. Germline V gene lookup returns CDR1 MNHEY and CDR2 SVGEGT. J lost 8 bases, V lost 8 bases, and 14 bases had no gene match. This CDR3 contains 14 residues. The CDR3 DNA follows: TGTGCCAGCGAGGGAGGGAGGGACTCAGGAACCCAGTACTTC. It is translated as CASEGGRDSGTQYF.

V and J are TRBV4-1 and TRBJ2-7; 8 bases agree with TRBD2. J was trimmed by 3 bases and V by 0 bases; bases with no gene match: 10. This CDR3 is 17 amino acids long. Per germline, CDR1 MGHRA and CDR2 YSYEKL. The CDR3 loop is CASSQEGGSGRIYEQYF. The CDR3 nucleotides read TGCGCCAGCAGCCAAGAGGGGGGAAGCGGGAGAATCTACGAGCAGTACTTC.

This clonotype was seen many times. Written as DNA, the CDR3 is TGCAGTGCTGGACCCCGACTAGCGGGGGCGGGCACCGGGGAGCTGTTTTTT. Its protein product is CSAGPRLAGAGTGELFF. V gene TRBV20-1 combines with J gene TRBJ2-2; 12 bases align to TRBD2. The J segment lost 4 bases and the V segment lost 5 bases, leaving 11 bases of the junction unmatched. Germline V gives CDR1 DFQATT, CDR2 SNEGSKA (reference sequence). CDR3 length: 17 amino acids.

The chain is built from TRBV20-1 and TRBJ1-6; D may be TRBD1 (5 bases). The CDR3 loop spans 12 amino acids. Trimming shortened V by 6 bases and J by 9 bases, and 12 bases separated the two germline ends. From germline, CDR1 is DFQATT and CDR2 SNEGSKA (reference sequence). For the CDR3, the DNA is TGCAGTGCGACTCTTGGGGGTTCACCCCTCCACTTT. This encodes CSATLGGSPLHF.

The table lists this clonotype with many counts. The chain has TRBV7-9 and TRBJ1-1, with unresolved D. This CDR3 region has 14 residues. The germline gives CDR1 SEHNR, CDR2 FQNEAQ (reference sequence). Deletions cut 5 bases from V and 1 base from J, with 11 bases between. CDR3 coding DNA: TGTGCCAGCAGCCCTCCCCCGGCGAACACTGAAGCTTTCTTT. It translates to CASSPPPANTEAFF.

V and J are TRBV25-1 and TRBJ1-2; 9 nucleotides agree with TRBD1. Trimming cost V 2 bases and J 2 bases; bases outside gene matches: 6. The CDR3 sequence is 16 residues long. The germline V gene has CDR1 MGHDK and CDR2 SYGVNS. The CDR3 spells CASSEGGTGGNYGYTF. The CDR3 coding sequence is TGTGCCAGCAGTGAAGGCGGAACAGGGGGCAACTATGGCTACACCTTC.

As concerns this clonotype: This CDR3 fails to terminate in the conserved phenylalanine or tryptophan, so it likely reflects a read error. The V gene is TRBV24-1, the J gene TRBJ2-3; D is perhaps TRBD1 (5 bases). Germline CDR1 and CDR2: KGHDR and SFDVKD. The CDR3 extends over 17 amino acids. Deletions cut 6 bases from V and 4 bases from J, with 22 bases between. In DNA form, the CDR3 reads TGTGCCACCAGTCCGGGCCGGGCAGGGAAGGGTCCAGATACGCAGTATTCT. Translated: CATSPGRAGKGPDTQYS.

In regard to this clonotype: One end of the junction does not line up with germline, which may come from a read error. The chain joins TRBV15 to TRBJ2-7, with TRBD2 as a possible D gene (6 bases). The CDR3 spans 15 residues. CDR1 and CDR2 from the germline V gene are LNHNV and YYDKDF (reference sequence). CDR3 DNA sequence: TGTGCCACCAGCAGAAATGATAGCGGAACCTACGAGCAGAACTTC. Protein: CATSRNDSGTYEQNF.

This chain connects TRBV5-1 to TRBJ2-7; 9 nucleotides agree with TRBD1. V trimming: 4 bases; J trimming: 3 bases; junction bases outside the gene matches: 8. The CDR3 spans 15 residues. CDR1 and CDR2 from the germline V gene are SGHRS and YFSETQ. As DNA, the CDR3 is TGCGCCAGCAGCCAGTACGGGACAGGGCTCTACGAGCAGTACTTC. Amino acid sequence: CASSQYGTGLYEQYF.

This clonotype was observed at least ten times. CDR3 coding DNA: TGTGCCAGCAGCTTAGGAAGGGCCAGCGGGGAAAAACTGTTTTTT. Translation gives CASSLGRASGEKLFF. The chain carries TRBV11-2 and TRBJ1-4; no definite D call. Trimming took off 1 base at V and 8 bases at J, with 14 bases between the two ends. Germline-derived CDR1 and CDR2 are SGHAT and FQNNGV. The CDR3 has 15 amino acids. Full variable domain (outside the CDR3, taken from reference TRBV11-2 and TRBJ1-4): EAGVAQSPRYKIIEKRQSVAFWCNPISGHATLYWYQQILGQGPKLLIQFQNNGVVDDSQLPKDRFSAERLKGVDSTLKIQPAKLEDSAVYLCASSLGRASGEKLFFGSGTQLSVL.

The V and J genes are TRBV15 and TRBJ2-2, with TRBD2 identical over 8 bases. Germline V gene lookup returns CDR1 LNHNV and CDR2 YYDKDF (reference sequence). The CDR3 totals 16 residues. V lost 0 bases to trimming and J lost 5 bases; unmatched junction nucleotides: 5. The CDR3 region has the DNA TGTGCCACCAGCAGAGATCCGGGGGGGCGGACCGGGGAGCTGTTTTTT. The encoded protein is CATSRDPGGRTGELFF.